This T cell receptor beta chain was captured by sequencing in a study of blood T cell repertoires in COVID-19. Study-level information: Both acute and convalescent COVID-19 samples were obtained from the United States, Italy and Spain. Sample material is recorded as cDNA or gDNA derived from T cells, B-cell-depleted T cells, or PBMCs.

In the original processing: By means of reference gene primer amplification, nucleated cell counts were estimated. Data came from immunoSEQ multiplex PCR; TCRdb stores just in-frame clones and leaves some out. The V and J calls and the clone size are those of that table, but D and trimming were determined from the DNA. The sample has about 200,000 clones, 80% to 90% seen once. This clonotype was sampled from an elderly woman with acute or convalescent COVID-19. The sequencing sample was made of peripheral blood.

The CDR3 protein is CASTGDSTNYGYTF. The DNA for the CDR3 is TGTGCCAGCACCGGGGACAGTACTAACTATGGCTACACCTTC. The V call is TRBV2, the J call TRBJ1-2, with TRBD1 matching 7 bases. Per germline, CDR1 SNHLY and CDR2 FYNNEI. The CDR3 totals 14 residues. Losses at the gene ends were 7 bases for V and 0 bases for J; bases not matched to a gene: 5.